This entry features one T cell receptor (beta chain) sequence. Its antigen is not yet known. No clone much larger than this one lies a single base away; base qualities are absent. Participants in the prospective study were aged 18 to 89 years, lived in some 24 United States geographic areas, and enrolled through a virtual design. In the prospective study, cohorts were assigned on the basis of participant-reported clinical history obtained from a screening survey and a study questionnaire. Recovered participants in ImmuneRACE Cohort 3 were defined as having two consecutive negative NP/OP PCR tests, clearance from a healthcare professional, or resolution of symptoms. In the prospective study, whole blood, serum and a nasopharyngeal or oropharyngeal swab were collected from each participant by mobile phlebotomists. Prospective study participants could optionally give additional blood draws and questionnaires over an approximately 2-month period. Prospective study blood samples were shipped either frozen or at room temperature before DNA extraction.

This entry belongs to a study of blood T cell repertoires in COVID-19 (dated by TCRdb to about 2020). Broadly, across the study: Samples from collaborators originated in the United States, Italy and Spain and spanned both the acute and convalescent phases of COVID-19. The material from the prospective study consisted of cDNA or gDNA derived from T cells, B-cell-depleted T cells, or PBMCs. Deeply sampled blood TCRbeta repertoires from subjects exposed to, actively infected with, or recovered from COVID-19 were included in the dataset. A freely available public database, intended as a resource for researchers studying the immune response to SARS-CoV-2, is where the repertoires were released. Samples came from the ongoing ImmuneRACE study (first 160 participants) plus 1,254 subjects from 6 global collaborators. Nearly every sample came with metadata listing a de-identified subject ID, COVID-19 status, age in years and sex. Where HLA class I and class II types were available, the types were taken from metadata supplied by the sample provider, not from assay-based typing. Paper-wide results and their limitations: How much clinical and demographic metadata was included differed by source and by participant, and the metadata was provided uncurated.

TCRbeta CDR3 regions were amplified from genomic DNA by means of the immunoSEQ Assay, a bias-controlled multiplex PCR. Concerning the study's data processing: The number of nucleated cells in each sample was estimated by amplification of reference gene primers within the assay. To quantify the absolute abundance of each unique TCRbeta CDR3 rearrangement, sequence reads were collapsed and filtered. For each sample, productive Simpson clonality was calculated as the square root of Simpson's diversity index over productive rearrangements. TCRdb mirrors the immuneACCESS table, restricted to in-frame sequences. Some clones are absent from its copies; in checked studies, under half trace to an unresolved V gene, and the reason for the others is unknown. V, J and clone size are those of that table, while D and trimming were read from the DNA. The sample table contains under 200,000 clones; only one count was recorded for about four fifths of them. The ten largest clones add up to more than 3% of the sample.

The receptor was isolated from a woman aged 55-70 years who had recovered from COVID-19. Sequencing was done on a sample of PBMCs or T cells enriched from blood (not recorded which).

The CDR3 region has the sequence CASSPGTGKYRNQPQHF. Here is the DNA: TGTGCCAGCAGCCCCGGGACAGGGAAGTATCGCAATCAGCCCCAGCATTTT. This chain is built from TRBV7-9 and TRBJ1-5, and 9 bases in between align with TRBD1. The CDR3 spans 17 residues, from the cysteine through the phenylalanine. Only the CDR3 DNA is retained, 51 bases long and in frame from the first base. V and J are trimmed by 5 bases and 2 bases, and the gene matches miss 10 bases of the junction. Taken from the germline V gene (reference sequence), the CDR1 and CDR2 loops are SEHNR and FQNEAQ.